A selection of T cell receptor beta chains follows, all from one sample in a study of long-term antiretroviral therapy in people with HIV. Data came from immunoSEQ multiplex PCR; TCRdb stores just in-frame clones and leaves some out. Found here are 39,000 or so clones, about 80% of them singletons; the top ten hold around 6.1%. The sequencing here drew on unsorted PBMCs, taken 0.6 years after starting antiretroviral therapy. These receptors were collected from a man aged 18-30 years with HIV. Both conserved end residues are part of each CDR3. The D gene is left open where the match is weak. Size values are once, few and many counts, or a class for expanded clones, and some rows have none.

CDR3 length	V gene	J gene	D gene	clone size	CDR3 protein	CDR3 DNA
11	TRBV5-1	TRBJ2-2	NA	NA	CASRRHEELFF	TGCGCCAGCAGGCGGCACGAGGAGCTGTTTTTT
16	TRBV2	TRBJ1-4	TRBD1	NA	CASSDLVGGGTEKLFF	TGTGCCAGCAGTGATTTAGTCGGAGGGGGCACTGAAAAACTGTTTTTT
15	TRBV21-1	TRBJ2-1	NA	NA	CASTKSGSLHNEQFF	TGTGCCAGCACCAAAAGCGGGAGTCTCCACAATGAGCAGTTCTTC
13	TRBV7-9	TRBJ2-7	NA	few	CASSWDSAYEQYF	TGTGCCAGCAGTTGGGACTCCGCCTACGAGCAGTACTTC
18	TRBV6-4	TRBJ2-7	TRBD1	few	CASSYGAPTGTGSYEQYF	TGTGCCAGCAGTTACGGGGCCCCTACCGGGACAGGGAGCTACGAGCAGTACTTC
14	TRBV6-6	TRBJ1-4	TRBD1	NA	CASRRTGGNEKLFF	TGTGCCAGCAGGCGGACAGGGGGAAATGAAAAACTGTTTTTT
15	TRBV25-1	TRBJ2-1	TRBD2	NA	CASSGVAGIDHEQFF	TGTGCCAGCAGTGGAGTAGCGGGAATCGACCATGAGCAGTTCTTC
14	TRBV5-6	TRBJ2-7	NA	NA	CASSYWTGDYEQYF	TGTGCCAGCAGCTACTGGACTGGGGATTACGAGCAGTACTTC
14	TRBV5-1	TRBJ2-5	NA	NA	CASSLSSIQETQYF	TGCGCCAGCAGCCTATCTTCGATCCAAGAGACCCAGTACTTC
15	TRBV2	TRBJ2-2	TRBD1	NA	CASSLGTGSTGELFF	TGTGCCAGCAGTCTAGGGACAGGGAGCACCGGGGAGCTGTTTTTT
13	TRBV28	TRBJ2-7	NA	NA	CASSSNTGYEQYF	TGTGCCAGCAGTTCAAACACAGGGTACGAGCAGTACTTC
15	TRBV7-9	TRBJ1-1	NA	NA	CASSQWDEGNTEAFF	TGTGCCAGCAGCCAGTGGGATGAAGGGAACACTGAAGCTTTCTTT
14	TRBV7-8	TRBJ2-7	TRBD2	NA	CASSSGNPSGEQYF	TGTGCCAGCAGCTCAGGGAATCCTAGCGGCGAGCAGTACTTC
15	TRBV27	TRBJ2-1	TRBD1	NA	CASSFGTGGDNEQFF	TGTGCCAGCAGTTTCGGGACAGGGGGGGATAATGAGCAGTTCTTC
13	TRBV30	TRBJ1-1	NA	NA	CAWSLGQNTEAFF	TGTGCCTGGAGTCTAGGGCAGAACACTGAAGCTTTCTTT
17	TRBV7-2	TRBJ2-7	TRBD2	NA	CASSLVRLRLAGGRQYF	TGTGCCAGCAGCTTAGTGCGGTTGAGGCTAGCGGGAGGGCGGCAGTACTTC
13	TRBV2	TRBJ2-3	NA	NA	CARDGLQADTQYF	TGTGCCAGGGACGGTCTGCAGGCAGATACGCAGTATTTT
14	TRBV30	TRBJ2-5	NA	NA	CAWSPGLSQETQYF	TGTGCCTGGAGTCCCGGCCTTTCCCAAGAGACCCAGTACTTC
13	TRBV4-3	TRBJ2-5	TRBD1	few	CASSQDRVETQYF	TGCGCCAGCAGCCAGGACAGGGTAGAGACCCAGTACTTC
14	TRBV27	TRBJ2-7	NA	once	CASSPTAWGREQYF	TGTGCCAGCAGTCCTACGGCTTGGGGTAGGGAGCAGTACTTC
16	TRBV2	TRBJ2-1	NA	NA	CASSEFRGSTYNEQFF	TGTGCCAGCAGTGAATTCAGGGGCTCTACTTACAATGAGCAGTTCTTC
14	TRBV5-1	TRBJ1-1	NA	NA	CASSPITGNTEAFF	TGCGCCAGCAGCCCAATCACGGGGAATACTGAAGCTTTCTTT
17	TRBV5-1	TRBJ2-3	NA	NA	CASSLVGGNVITDTQYF	TGCGCCAGCAGCTTGGTTGGAGGGAATGTTATCACAGATACGCAGTATTTT
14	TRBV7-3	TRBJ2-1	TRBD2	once	CASSRGLVGDEQFF	TGTGCCAGCAGCCGAGGACTAGTAGGAGATGAGCAGTTCTTC
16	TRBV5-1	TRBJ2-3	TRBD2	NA	CASSWSGRAGTDTQYF	TGCGCCAGCAGCTGGAGCGGGAGGGCAGGGACAGATACGCAGTATTTT
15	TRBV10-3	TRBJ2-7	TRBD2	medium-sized	CAITPSLAGGYEQYF	TGTGCCATCACCCCCTCTCTAGCGGGAGGGTACGAGCAGTACTTC
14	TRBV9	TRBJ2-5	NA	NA	CASSESTVRETQYF	TGTGCCAGCAGCGAATCGACAGTTAGAGAGACCCAGTACTTC
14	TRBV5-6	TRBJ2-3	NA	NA	CASSLGSQGDTQYF	TGTGCCAGCAGCTTGGGGAGTCAGGGAGATACGCAGTATTTT
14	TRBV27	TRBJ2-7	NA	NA	CASSFAQGVHEQYF	TGTGCCAGCAGTTTTGCACAGGGAGTCCACGAGCAGTACTTC
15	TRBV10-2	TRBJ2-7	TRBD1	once	CASRDGQGASYEQYF	TGCGCCAGCAGGGACGGACAGGGTGCGTCCTACGAGCAGTACTTC
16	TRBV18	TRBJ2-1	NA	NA	CASSPGTGLRYNEQFF	TGTGCCAGCTCACCAGGTACGGGACTCCGATACAATGAGCAGTTCTTC
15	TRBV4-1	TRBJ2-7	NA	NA	CASSLRQAPANEQYF	TGCGCCAGCAGCCTGCGGCAGGCCCCCGCTAACGAGCAGTACTTC
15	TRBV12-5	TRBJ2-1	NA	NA	CASGLGDPPRNEQFF	TGTGCTAGTGGTTTAGGGGATCCCCCCCGGAATGAGCAGTTCTTC
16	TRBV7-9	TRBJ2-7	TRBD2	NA	CASSLAAGGLSYEQYF	TGTGCCAGCAGCTTAGCAGCGGGGGGCCTCTCCTACGAGCAGTACTTC
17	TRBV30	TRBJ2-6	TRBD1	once	CAWSEGAGLSGANVLTF	TGTGCCTGGAGTGAGGGGGCAGGCCTCTCTGGGGCCAACGTCCTGACTTTC
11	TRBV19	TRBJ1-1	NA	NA	CASRLNTEAFF	TGTGCCAGCAGGTTGAACACTGAAGCTTTCTTT
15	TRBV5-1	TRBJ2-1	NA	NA	CASMGGVRGLNEQFF	TGCGCCAGCATGGGGGGGGTGAGGGGGCTCAATGAGCAGTTCTTC
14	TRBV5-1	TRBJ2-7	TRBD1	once	CASSLPGQGGKQYF	TGCGCCAGCAGCTTGCCGGGACAGGGGGGGAAGCAGTACTTC
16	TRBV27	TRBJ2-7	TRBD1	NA	CASSLSGQGLGYEQYF	TGTGCCAGCAGTTTATCGGGACAGGGCTTGGGATACGAGCAGTACTTC
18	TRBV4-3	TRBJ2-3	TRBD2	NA	CASSQDLTSGTSTDTQYF	TGCGCCAGCAGCCAAGATTTAACTAGCGGGACTAGCACAGATACGCAGTATTTT
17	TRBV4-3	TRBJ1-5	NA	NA	CASSQDLSGQHNQPQHF	TGCGCCAGCAGCCAAGATTTATCCGGACAGCACAATCAGCCCCAGCATTTT
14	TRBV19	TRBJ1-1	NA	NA	CASSIEQGSTEAFF	TGTGCCAGTAGTATAGAGCAGGGTAGCACTGAAGCTTTCTTT
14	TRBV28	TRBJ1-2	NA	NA	CASSLLGMGYGYTF	TGTGCCAGCAGTTTATTAGGGATGGGCTATGGCTACACCTTC
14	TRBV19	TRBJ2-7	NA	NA	CASSIGFLSYEQYF	TGTGCCAGTAGTATCGGTTTTCTCTCCTACGAGCAGTACTTC
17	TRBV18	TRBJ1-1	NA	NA	CASSLDGFPGLDTEAFF	TGTGCCAGCTCACTAGATGGCTTTCCAGGTTTGGACACTGAAGCTTTCTTT
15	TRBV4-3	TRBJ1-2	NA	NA	CASSYLGGTNYGYTF	TGCGCCAGCAGCTACCTAGGGGGGACCAACTATGGCTACACCTTC
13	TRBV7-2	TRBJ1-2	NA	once	CASRRRGGYGYTF	TGTGCCAGCAGGCGTCGTGGGGGCTATGGCTACACCTTC
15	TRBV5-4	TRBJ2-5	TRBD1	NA	CASSLGRTGEETQYF	TGTGCCAGCAGCTTGGGGCGGACAGGGGAAGAGACCCAGTACTTC
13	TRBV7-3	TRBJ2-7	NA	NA	CASSSVVYSEQYF	TGTGCCAGCAGTAGCGTCGTTTACAGCGAGCAGTACTTC
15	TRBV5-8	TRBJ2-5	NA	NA	CASSSPMWLAETQYF	TGTGCCAGCAGCTCCCCTATGTGGCTCGCGGAGACCCAGTACTTC
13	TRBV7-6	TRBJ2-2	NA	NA	CASSSSQVGELFF	TGTGCCAGCAGCTCGTCCCAAGTGGGGGAGCTGTTTTTT
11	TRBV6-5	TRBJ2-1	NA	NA	CASSYMGPQFF	TGTGCCAGCAGTTACATGGGACCGCAGTTCTTC
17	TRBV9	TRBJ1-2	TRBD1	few	CASSVTLTGDDRFGYTF	TGTGCCAGCAGCGTGACGCTCACAGGGGACGACCGCTTTGGCTACACCTTC
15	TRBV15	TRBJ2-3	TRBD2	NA	CATSRDPGGGDTQYF	TGTGCCACCAGCAGAGACCCGGGAGGTGGAGATACGCAGTATTTT
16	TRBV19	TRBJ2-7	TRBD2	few	CASSTYSGGDLDEQYF	TGTGCCAGTAGTACCTACTCCGGGGGGGACCTCGACGAGCAGTACTTC
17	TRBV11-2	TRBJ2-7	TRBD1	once	CASSLGYGTGDTYEQYF	TGTGCCAGCAGCTTAGGTTACGGGACAGGCGATACCTACGAGCAGTACTTC
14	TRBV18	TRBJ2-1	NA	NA	CASSPRAQGHEQFF	TGTGCCAGCTCACCTCGCGCTCAGGGGCATGAGCAGTTCTTC
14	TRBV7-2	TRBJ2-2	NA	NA	CASSLATQTGELFF	TGTGCCAGCAGCTTAGCGACCCAGACCGGGGAGCTGTTTTTT